Below are 25 T cell receptor beta chains sequenced from a single sample in a study of shared clonotypes between healthy human individuals. TCRdb keeps only in-frame clones here, not all; method: immunoSEQ multiplex PCR. The sample records about 320,000 clones, around 86% being singletons. Sequences were obtained from memory CD8+ T cells sorted from blood. Subset noted: CD45RO+ cells pooled with CCR7-negative TemRA cells. The receptors originated from a man younger than 35 in good health.

J is TRBJ2-1 and V is TRBV27, with 8 bases identical to TRBD2. V trimming: 5 bases; J trimming: 5 bases; junction bases outside the gene matches: 8. The CDR3 is 15 amino acids. Germline lookup yields CDR1 MNHEY and CDR2 SMNVEV (reference sequence). The CDR3 region has the DNA TGTGCCAGCAGTATTTCTTCGGGACTAGACAATGAGCAGTTCTTC. Translated, it gives CASSISSGLDNEQFF.

The chain combines TRBV21-1 with TRBJ1-2. TRBV21-1 represents a pseudogene. The CDR3 is 11 residues long. CDR3 amino acids: CATLGRGGYTF. The CDR3 nucleotides are TGTGCCACCTTAGGGAGGGGTGGCTACACCTTC.

The rearrangement joins TRBV2 to TRBJ2-3; the D call may be TRBD1 or TRBD2 (5 bases each). This CDR3 region has 18 residues. V was shortened by 4 bases and J by 2 bases, with 22 bases between the two germline ends. In germline, CDR1 is SNHLY, CDR2 FYNNEI. Here the CDR3 DNA reads TGTGCCAGCAGTGTAAGGTATCCGAGGGGTGTGACCACAGATACGCAGTATTTT. This sequence encodes CASSVRYPRGVTTDTQYF.

Comment on this clone: A far bigger clonotype differs at one base, so this is likely a read error. This chain links TRBV30 with TRBJ2-7, with 8 bases that match TRBD2. Germline values: CDR1 GTSNPN, CDR2 SVGIG (reference sequence). This CDR3 is 15 amino acids long. The CDR3 is CSWSGAGGRVDEQYF. The CDR3 DNA sequence: TGTTCCTGGAGTGGGGCGGGAGGCCGCGTCGACGAGCAGTACTTC. The whole variable domain, remainder taken from reference TRBV30 and TRBJ2-7, is SQTIHQWPATLVQPVGSPLSLECTVEGTSNPNLYWYRQAAGRGLQLLFYSVGIGQISSEVPQNLSASRPQDRQFILSSKKLLLSDSGFYLCSWSGAGGRVDEQYFGPGTRLTVT.

The gene calls are TRBV7-9 and TRBJ2-7; D is possibly TRBD1 or TRBD2 (6 bases each). V was pared by 7 bases and J by 4 bases, with 17 bases between. CDR3 length equals 14 residues. Germline V gene lookup returns CDR1 SEHNR and CDR2 FQNEAQ (reference sequence). CDR3 nucleotide sequence: TGTGCCAGCACTCCCCCGGGGGCCAATTACGAGCAGTACTTC. The encoded protein is CASTPPGANYEQYF.

The V and J genes are TRBV9 and TRBJ2-5, with D perhaps TRBD1 or TRBD2 (5 bases each). This CDR3 contains 15 residues. Between the trimmed V and J ends, which lost 3 bases and 2 bases, there was a span of 14 bases. In germline, CDR1 is SGDLS, CDR2 YYNGEE. This chain's CDR3 is CASSGTGRRQETQYF. The CDR3 region has the DNA TGTGCCAGCAGCGGAACGGGACGCCGACAAGAGACCCAGTACTTC.

The chain links TRBV7-9 to TRBJ1-3; weak D call: TRBD1 (5 bases). Germline loops: CDR1 SEHNR, CDR2 FQNEAQ (reference sequence). Trimming removed 0 bases at V and 0 bases at J, with 12 bases between. The CDR3 runs 17 residues. This CDR3 reads CASSLATAGNSGNTIYF. The CDR3 DNA reads TGTGCCAGCAGCTTAGCGACAGCCGGAAACTCTGGAAACACCATATATTTT.

The V call is TRBV4-1, the J call TRBJ1-2; no clear D. V shed 0 bases and J shed 6 bases, with 11 bases lying between them. Germline-derived CDR1 and CDR2 are MGHRA and YSYEKL. The CDR3 covers 14 residues. The CDR3 region is CASSQDLETHGYTF. DNA for the CDR3: TGCGCCAGCAGCCAAGATCTGGAAACACATGGCTACACCTTC.

In DNA form, the CDR3 reads TGCAGCGTTGTAGCGGGAGGCAATGAGCAGTTCTTC. Protein: CSVVAGGNEQFF. This chain links TRBV29-1 with TRBJ2-1; TRBD2 matches 10 bases. V was pared by 4 bases and J by 6 bases, with 0 bases of the junction left unmatched. The CDR3 spans 12 residues. CDR1 is SQVTM and CDR2 is ANQGSEA in the germline V gene.

The CDR3 DNA reads as TGCAGCGTTGAAGATGGGGGGCGAACTGAAGCTTTCTTT. This sequence encodes CSVEDGGRTEAFF. The rearrangement links TRBV29-1 to TRBJ1-1; D may be TRBD1 (6 bases). The V and J ends lost 0 bases and 5 bases respectively, with 10 bases between them. The germline V gene has CDR1 SQVTM and CDR2 ANQGSEA. This CDR3 is built from 13 residues.

The V gene is TRBV28, the J gene TRBJ1-4; TRBD1 aligns across 9 bases. J gave up 8 bases and V 2 bases, and 6 bases lay outside the gene matches. In germline, CDR1 is MDHEN, CDR2 SYDVKM. This CDR3 contains 15 residues. In DNA form, the CDR3 reads TGTGCCAGCAGTTTAGTTGCGGGGACAGGGGAAAAACTGTTTTTT. Its protein is CASSLVAGTGEKLFF. The full variable domain, rest sourced from reference TRBV28 and TRBJ1-4, is DVKVTQSSRYLVKRTGEKVFLECVQDMDHENMFWYRQDPGLGLRLIYFSYDVKMKEKGDIPEGYSVSREKKERFSLILESASTNQTSMYLCASSLVAGTGEKLFFGSGTQLSVL.

In its sample, this clone was seen a few times. The chain uses TRBV30 and TRBJ1-6, with D possibly TRBD1 on 5 matching bases. This CDR3 region has 14 residues. CDR1 GTSNPN and CDR2 SVGIG come from the germline V gene (reference sequence). Trimming pared 5 bases from V and 7 bases from J, leaving 15 bases between. Here the CDR3 reads CAWGPDSRNSPLHF. For the CDR3, the DNA is TGTGCCTGGGGACCTGACAGCCGAAATTCACCCCTCCACTTT.

The J gene is TRBJ2-2, the V gene TRBV2, with unresolved D. The CDR3 totals 12 residues. Germline loops: CDR1 SNHLY, CDR2 FYNNEI. V shed 6 bases and J shed 5 bases, with 7 bases lying between them. The CDR3 here is CASSGPTGELFF. CDR3 sequence (DNA): TGTGCCAGCAGCGGACCTACCGGGGAGCTGTTTTTT.

The chain is built from TRBV19 and TRBJ1-1; D unresolved. Germline V gene data show CDR1 as LNHDA and CDR2 as SQIVND (reference sequence). Deletions cut 2 bases from V and 1 base from J, with 5 bases between. The CDR3 contains 13 residues. Here the CDR3 reads CASSITENTEAFF. CDR3 bases: TGTGCCAGTAGTATAACGGAGAACACTGAAGCTTTCTTT.

The J gene is TRBJ1-3, the V gene TRBV14; D remains ambiguous. Between the trimmed V and J ends, which lost 4 bases and 1 base, there was a span of 11 bases. Germline V gene sequence: CDR1 SGHDN, CDR2 FVKESK. This CDR3 region has 15 residues. CDR3 region: CASSPLRGSGNTIYF. DNA for the CDR3: TGTGCCAGCAGCCCTCTTCGTGGGTCTGGAAACACCATATATTTT.

A single count supports this clone. V and J are TRBV4-3 and TRBJ1-3; D is uncertain. The ends were cut back, 3 bases at V and 2 bases at J, with 8 bases in the middle. Germline assignment: CDR1 LGHNA and CDR2 YSLEER. The CDR3 loop spans 14 amino acids. CDR3 protein: CASSHVGTGNTIYF. DNA of the CDR3: TGCGCCAGCAGCCACGTTGGAACTGGAAACACCATATATTTT.

The chain links TRBV5-4 to TRBJ2-5; 10 nucleotides agree with TRBD1. In germline, CDR1 is SGHNT, CDR2 YYREEE (reference sequence). V lost 0 bases, J lost 4 bases, and 6 bases stayed unmatched. The CDR3 is made up of 16 amino acids. CDR3 bases: TGTGCCAGCAGCTTGGGTCGGACAGGGGGAGGAGAGACCCAGTACTTC. It is translated as CASSLGRTGGGETQYF.

This chain connects TRBV5-6 to TRBJ1-5, with TRBD1 matching over 11 bases. With V trimmed by 1 base and J by 3 bases, 3 bases remained unmatched. The germline V gene has CDR1 SGHDT and CDR2 YYEEEE. There are 16 residues in the CDR3. This CDR3 is CASSLRDRGVNQPQHF. For the CDR3, the DNA is TGTGCCAGCAGCTTGCGGGACAGGGGGGTCAATCAGCCCCAGCATTTT. The entire variable domain, with the rest obtained from reference TRBV5-6 and TRBJ1-5, is as follows: DAGVTQSPTHLIKTRGQQVTLRCSPKSGHDTVSWYQQALGQGPQFIFQYYEEEERQRGNFPDRFSGHQFPNYSSELNVNALLLGDSALYLCASSLRDRGVNQPQHFGDGTRLSIL.

The gene calls are TRBV7-9 and TRBJ1-3; no firm D call. The CDR3 loop spans 15 amino acids. Germline V CDR1 and CDR2: SEHNR, FQNEAQ (reference sequence). With 6 bases removed from V and 0 bases from J, the gap between germline ends came to 12 bases. CDR3 in DNA: TGTGCCAGCAGTCCTACGGAAAGCTCTGGAAACACCATATATTTT. This gives the protein CASSPTESSGNTIYF.

This clone has a single count. The chain uses TRBV28 and TRBJ1-2; a possible D gene is TRBD1 (5 bases). This CDR3 contains 17 residues. Trimming shortened V by 6 bases and J by 0 bases, and 20 bases separated the two germline ends. The germline V gene encodes CDR1 MDHEN and CDR2 SYDVKM. CDR3 region: CASSPSLYRQANYGYTF. In nucleotides, the CDR3 is TGTGCCAGCAGCCCTAGTCTGTACAGGCAAGCTAACTATGGCTACACCTTC.

The V call is TRBV4-1, the J call TRBJ2-7; perhaps TRBD1 as D (5 bases). Deletions cut 5 bases from V and 5 bases from J, with 22 bases between. The CDR3 contains 16 residues. Per the germline V gene, CDR1 is MGHRA and CDR2 is YSYEKL. CDR3 amino acids: CASSLRTLAGLDEQYF. In DNA, the CDR3 is TGCGCCAGCAGCTTACGGACACTGGCAGGGTTAGACGAGCAGTACTTC.

With regard to this clone: The same CDR3 arises from other DNA sequences in this sample as well. The chain recombines TRBV6-5 with TRBJ1-2; D is uncertain. CDR1 and CDR2 (germline): MNHEY, SVGAGI. The V and J ends lost 5 bases and 1 base respectively, with 8 bases between them. This CDR3 spans 13 amino acids. The DNA of the CDR3 is TGTGCCAGCAGTCCCGGGCTTAACTATGGCTACACCTTC. Translated: CASSPGLNYGYTF.

In DNA form, the CDR3 reads TGTGCCAGCAGCTCCCCCCAGGGGCTTCACGCCTACGAGCAGTACTTC. Residues: CASSSPQGLHAYEQYF. The rearrangement links TRBV7-9 to TRBJ2-7; perhaps TRBD1 as D (6 bases). Germline V CDR1 and CDR2: SEHNR, FQNEAQ (reference sequence). V dropped 4 bases and J dropped 2 bases, with 18 bases sitting between them. This CDR3 is 16 amino acids long.

The chain recombines TRBV5-4 with TRBJ2-7; 10 nucleotides line up with TRBD1. Trimming removed 4 bases from V and 4 bases from J; junction bases left unmatched: 5. Germline V gives CDR1 SGHNT, CDR2 YYREEE (reference sequence). This CDR3 has 14 amino acids. Here the CDR3 DNA reads TGTGCCAGCAGCCGACCGGGACAGGGGTACGAGCAGTACTTC. Amino acids: CASSRPGQGYEQYF.

This clone was observed a handful of times. V is TRBV7-2 and J is TRBJ2-5; D perhaps matches TRBD2 (6 bases). Germline CDR1 reads SGHTA; CDR2 reads FQGNSA. Trimming removed 1 base at V and 2 bases at J, with 11 bases between. The CDR3 extends over 15 amino acids. The CDR3 loop is CASSLVLARQETQYF. CDR3 DNA sequence: TGTGCCAGCAGCTTAGTCCTAGCGAGGCAAGAGACCCAGTACTTC.